Presented here are 7 T cell receptor beta chains from one specimen sequenced in a study of T cell repertoires in cytomegalovirus infection. TCRdb independently ran MiXCR on the reads; one entry per CDR3 protein. Of about 740,000 distinct CDR3 sequences listed, 35% to 45% are singletons. The source material was PBMCs. The receptor set was obtained from a human donor in good health (CMV status not recorded). Some clones in this sample may be carry-over from other donors' samples.

The chain recombines TRBV7-3 with TRBJ2-3, with TRBD2 matching 9 bases. Germline V lookup: CDR1 SGHTA, CDR2 FQGTGA. CDR3 length equals 15 residues. Losses at the gene ends were 2 bases for V and 7 bases for J; bases not matched to a gene: 7. CDR3 DNA sequence: TGTGCCAGCAGCTTATCTAGCGGGGCCGCCTATACGCAGTATTTT. Encoded protein: CASSLSSGAAYTQYF.

The CDR3 region is CASSSFGPYSNQPQHF. In DNA form, the CDR3 reads TGTGCCAGCAGCTCCTTCGGACCATATAGCAATCAGCCCCAGCATTTT. The rearrangement links TRBV5-6 to TRBJ1-5; D not resolved. The V gene's germline CDR1 is SGHDT and CDR2 YYEEEE. V was pared by 3 bases and J by 0 bases, with 13 bases between. The CDR3 loop spans 16 amino acids.

CDR3 DNA sequence: TGTGCCAGCAGTAGGACAGTCCGCGAAGCTTTCTTT. Translation: CASSRTVREAFF. The rearrangement joins TRBV5-6 to TRBJ1-1; maybe TRBD1 (6 bases). CDR3 size: 12 residues. V lost 5 bases and J lost 8, with 13 bases in between. Germline lookup yields CDR1 SGHDT and CDR2 YYEEEE.

This clonotype was picked up a small number of times. The chain has TRBV28 and TRBJ2-7, with 10 bases that match TRBD2. The V gene's germline CDR1 is MDHEN and CDR2 SYDVKM. There are 15 residues in the CDR3. V lost 5 bases and J lost 4; bases outside the gene matches: 8. CDR3 bases: TGTGCCAGCAGTCCAAGTACTAGCGGGAATTACGAGCAGTACTTC. This sequence encodes CASSPSTSGNYEQYF.

For this clonotype: Sequence at one end of the junction differs from germline and may be a read error. This chain connects TRBV27 to TRBJ1-1; 7 nucleotides agree with TRBD1. CDR1 is MNHEY, CDR2 SMNVEV, per germline (reference sequence). The CDR3 has 17 amino acids. CDR3 protein: CASSSLQGQRLNTAAFF. CDR3 nucleotides: TGTGCCAGCAGTTCCCTACAGGGGCAAAGACTGAACACTGCAGCTTTCTTT.

There are a few counts of this clonotype. The chain has TRBV19 and TRBJ2-2, with D unclear. The V gene lost 5 bases and the J gene lost 6 bases, with 10 bases spanning the gap. This CDR3 comprises 13 residues. Germline assignment: CDR1 LNHDA and CDR2 SQIVND (reference sequence). CDR3 coding DNA: TGTGCCAGTAGTCCCGATTGGGCCGGGGAGCTGTTTTTT. Translated: CASSPDWAGELFF.

The chain recombines TRBV3-1 with TRBJ1-5; D ambiguous. The CDR3 covers 13 residues. Between the trimmed V and J ends, which lost 1 base and 7 bases, there was a span of 8 bases. Looked up from germline, CDR1 is LGHDT and CDR2 is YNNKEL (reference sequence). CDR3 nucleotides: TGTGCCAGCAGCCAAGGAGTTCGGCAGCCCCAGCATTTT. This codes for CASSQGVRQPQHF.